The 22 T cell receptor beta chains presented below share a single source sample, sequenced in a study of cytomegalovirus exposure and HLA in healthy donors. The PCR contained 60 Vbeta and 13 Jbeta primers. TCRdb keeps only in-frame clones here, not all; method: immunoSEQ multiplex PCR. The sample holds fewer than 150,000 clones; 77% are singletons and the top ten take nearly 5%. The sample taken for sequencing was PBMCs. The receptors were gathered from a woman aged 50 to 60 in good health and CMV-seronegative.

V gene TRBV11-2 combines with J gene TRBJ2-5; 11 bases line up with TRBD2. V trimming: 6 bases; J trimming: 2 bases; junction bases outside the gene matches: 5. CDR3 length equals 15 residues. Per germline, CDR1 SGHAT and CDR2 FQNNGV. As DNA, the CDR3 is TGTGCCAGCAGGAAACTAGCGGGGGTTCAAGAGACCCAGTACTTC. It yields the protein CASRKLAGVQETQYF.

The V and J genes are TRBV4-2 and TRBJ1-6, with a possible D match to TRBD1 (5 bases). From germline, CDR1 is LGHNA and CDR2 YNFKEQ. This CDR3 has 16 residues. Between the trimmed V and J ends, which lost 0 bases and 3 bases, there was a span of 9 bases. CDR3 protein: CASSQDTGNYNSPLHF. Written as DNA, the CDR3 is TGTGCCAGCAGCCAAGATACAGGTAACTATAATTCACCCCTCCACTTT.

The CDR3 DNA sequence: TGTGCCAGCAGTGCCCAAGGGGGACGTAATCCCCAGCATTTT. Translation gives CASSAQGGRNPQHF. This chain joins TRBV6-1 and TRBJ1-5, with D perhaps TRBD1 (6 bases). Trimming stripped 4 bases from V and 10 bases from J, with 17 bases between. CDR1 is MNHNS, CDR2 SASEGT, per germline. This CDR3 region has 14 residues.

The rearrangement uses TRBV11-2 and TRBJ1-6; D remains unclear. The CDR3 spans 13 residues. Trimming cost V 4 bases and J 7 bases, with 8 bases left between them. Germline V gene sequence: CDR1 SGHAT, CDR2 FQNNGV. The CDR3 reads CASSWTENSPLHF. Written as DNA, the CDR3 is TGTGCCAGCAGCTGGACTGAGAATTCACCCCTCCACTTT.

This sequence joins TRBV21-1 and TRBJ2-7; the table assigns TRBD2, which was not confirmed against the DNA. TRBV21-1 constitutes a pseudogene. The CDR3 has 10 residues. As DNA, the CDR3 is TGTGCCAGCCGCTCCTACGAGCAGTACTTC. Its protein product is CASRSYEQYF.

V usage is TRBV4-1 and J usage is TRBJ2-7; D might be TRBD1 (6 bases). This CDR3 has 16 amino acids. The germline CDR1 and CDR2 sequences are MGHRA and YSYEKL. The ends were cut back, 1 base at V and 6 bases at J, with 19 bases in the middle. CDR3: CASSQVRARGGIEQYF. The CDR3 DNA follows: TGCGCCAGCAGCCAAGTAAGGGCTAGAGGGGGTATCGAGCAGTACTTC.

This rearrangement joins TRBV6-5 to TRBJ1-1; D possibly corresponds to TRBD1 (5 bases). The CDR3 has 15 residues. CDR1 MNHEY and CDR2 SVGAGI come from the germline V gene. The V end lost 0 bases, the J end lost 4 bases, and 12 bases lay between the germline ends. The CDR3 nucleotides read TGTGCCAGCAGTTACTCGAGGAAGGGGATCACTGAAGCTTTCTTT. Protein product: CASSYSRKGITEAFF.

The rearrangement joins TRBV5-6 to TRBJ1-4; 9 positions match TRBD1. In germline, CDR1 is SGHDT, CDR2 YYEEEE. J lost 7 bases, V lost 6 bases, and 7 bases had no gene match. There are 14 residues in the CDR3. The CDR3 here is CASNSGQGSEKLFF. CDR3 DNA: TGTGCCAGCAACTCCGGACAGGGGAGTGAAAAACTGTTTTTT.

The V and J genes are TRBV6-1 and TRBJ1-1, with D unclear. CDR3 length: 14 residues. The germline CDR1 and CDR2 sequences are MNHNS and SASEGT. V shed 2 bases and J shed 1 base, with 8 bases lying between them. The CDR3 region is CASSESGGNTEAFF. The CDR3 DNA reads TGTGCCAGCAGTGAATCAGGAGGGAACACTGAAGCTTTCTTT.

In its sample, this clone was seen a few times. This chain joins TRBV19 and TRBJ2-7, with TRBD2 matching 12 bases. The ends lost 4 bases at V and 3 bases at J; junction bases unmatched: 7. CDR3 length equals 16 residues. Germline V gives CDR1 LNHDA, CDR2 SQIVND (reference sequence). CDR3 in DNA: TGTGCCAGTAGTAGGGGGACTAGCGGGTATTACTACGAGCAGTACTTC. It encodes CASSRGTSGYYYEQYF.

The chain joins TRBV5-4 to TRBJ2-2; the D gene is possibly TRBD2 (5 bases). This CDR3 region has 16 residues. Trimming pared 0 bases from V and 7 bases from J, leaving 16 bases between. Germline V gene data show CDR1 as SGHNT and CDR2 as YYREEE (reference sequence). The CDR3 sequence is CASSLDSSWDVGELFF. The CDR3 DNA is TGTGCCAGCAGCTTGGATTCTAGCTGGGATGTCGGGGAGCTGTTTTTT.

V and J are TRBV29-1 and TRBJ1-2, with 7 bases fitting TRBD1. CDR1 SQVTM and CDR2 ANQGSEA come from the germline V gene. The trim removed 8 bases at V and 4 bases at J, leaving 10 bases unmatched. The CDR3 sequence is 13 residues long. This chain's CDR3 is CSTRTGDGYGYTF. CDR3 DNA: TGCAGCACCCGAACAGGGGACGGCTATGGCTACACCTTC.

The count of this clone is one. At one boundary the junction diverges from the germline segment, which might be a read error. The sample carries other DNA sequences with the same CDR3. V gene TRBV4-2 combines with J gene TRBJ2-3; 7 nucleotides agree with TRBD2. The CDR3 length is 14 residues. The germline V gene encodes CDR1 LGHNA and CDR2 YNFKEQ. CDR3 coding DNA: TGTGCCAGTAGCCAAGAGCCCGGGGGGAATACGCAGTATTTT. It translates to CASSQEPGGNTQYF.

This chain uses TRBV19 with TRBJ2-5; weak D call: TRBD2 (5 bases). Germline values: CDR1 LNHDA, CDR2 SQIVND (reference sequence). The V gene lost 5 bases and the J gene lost 5 bases, with 9 bases spanning the gap. This CDR3 comprises 12 residues. The DNA for the CDR3 is TGTGCCAGTAGTCTGACGGGGGAGACCCAGTACTTC. Its translation: CASSLTGETQYF.

J is TRBJ2-7 and V is TRBV10-1; 7 bases fit TRBD1. This CDR3 is built from 18 residues. The V segment lost 2 bases and the J segment 2 bases; nucleotides outside the gene matches: 15. Germline CDR1 WNHNN, CDR2 SYGVQD (reference sequence). CDR3 DNA: TGCGCCAGCAGTGAGGCCGACCCGGACAGGAGTGCTACCTACGAGCAGTACTTC. Protein: CASSEADPDRSATYEQYF.

The V gene is TRBV4-2, the J gene TRBJ1-2; 8 bases match TRBD1. The V and J ends lost 4 bases and 9 bases, in that order; junction bases with no gene match: 10. The CDR3 runs to 14 residues. CDR1 is LGHNA and CDR2 is YNFKEQ in the germline V gene. DNA for the CDR3: TGTGCCAGCAGCCCTCGGACAGGGAGTGTTAGCTACACCTTC. Translation: CASSPRTGSVSYTF.

There are a few counts of this clone. The rearrangement uses TRBV7-2 and TRBJ2-7; 11 nucleotides align to TRBD2. J lost 6 bases, V lost 4 bases, and 14 bases had no gene match. CDR1 and CDR2 from the germline V gene are SGHTA and FQGNSA. This CDR3 has 17 residues. CDR3 in amino acids: CASSSHSGGASRGEQYF. The CDR3 nucleotides read TGTGCCAGCAGCTCCCATAGCGGGGGGGCCTCCAGAGGCGAGCAGTACTTC.

The gene calls are TRBV2 and TRBJ1-2, with 7 nucleotides matching TRBD1. The CDR3 sequence is 14 residues long. CDR1 is SNHLY, CDR2 FYNNEI, per germline. V lost 7 bases and J lost 5; bases outside the gene matches: 10. CDR3 bases: TGTGCCAGCACGCCCGGACAGGCTTCTTATGGCTACACCTTC. As protein: CASTPGQASYGYTF.

This clone was observed a few times. V and J are TRBV11-2 and TRBJ1-6; maybe TRBD1 (6 bases). Germline-derived CDR1 and CDR2 are SGHAT and FQNNGV. The V and J ends lost 5 bases and 10 bases respectively, with 9 bases between them. This CDR3 has 12 residues. CDR3 DNA: TGTGCCAGCAGCCGAGGACAGTCACCCCTCCACTTT. Protein product: CASSRGQSPLHF.

This clone appeared a few times. The rearrangement uses TRBV7-9 and TRBJ1-2, with a tentative D call TRBD1 (5 bases). The V gene lost 5 bases and the J gene lost 4 bases, with 20 bases spanning the gap. CDR3 length equals 16 residues. The germline gives CDR1 SEHNR, CDR2 FQNEAQ (reference sequence). CDR3 loop: CASSAGGADPTYGYTF. The CDR3 DNA sequence: TGTGCCAGCAGCGCTGGTGGGGCAGACCCTACCTATGGCTACACCTTC.

In this sample, this clone turned up once. V is TRBV7-9 and J is TRBJ1-2; no firm D call. V was pared by 0 bases and J by 0 bases, with 11 bases between. The germline CDR1 and CDR2 sequences are SEHNR and FQNEAQ (reference sequence). The CDR3 consists of 16 residues. CDR3 sequence (DNA): TGTGCCAGCAGCTTAGCGGTGAGAATAGCTAACTATGGCTACACCTTC. It yields the protein CASSLAVRIANYGYTF.

The chain uses TRBV4-1 and TRBJ1-1; a possible D gene is TRBD1 (6 bases). Trimming removed 0 bases at V and 4 bases at J, with 15 bases between. The CDR3 has 16 residues. CDR1 MGHRA and CDR2 YSYEKL come from the germline V gene. The CDR3 nucleotides are TGCGCCAGCAGCCAAGAGACAGGTTTTGTGTCCACTGAAGCTTTCTTT. Translation: CASSQETGFVSTEAFF.